The next 8 T cell receptor beta chains were all read from a single sample in a study of cytomegalovirus exposure and HLA in healthy donors. Amplification used 60 Vbeta primers and 13 Jbeta primers. The data were produced by immunoSEQ multiplex PCR, yet TCRdb's version contains in-frame clones alone and is incomplete. The data show 150,000 to 180,000 clones, 82% seen once. The sequencing sample was made of PBMCs. The receptors originated from a woman aged 45 to 65 in good health and CMV-seropositive.

This chain uses TRBV7-2 with TRBJ2-6; 7 bases fit TRBD2. J lost 4 bases, V lost 5 bases, and 8 bases had no gene match. The CDR3 runs to 16 residues. CDR1 is SGHTA, CDR2 FQGNSA, per germline. DNA of the CDR3: TGTGCCAGCAGCCCCCAGGGAGGGGCCGGGGCCAACGTCCTGACTTTC. As protein: CASSPQGGAGANVLTF.

The chain links TRBV30 to TRBJ1-2; 7 bases map to TRBD1. In germline, CDR1 is GTSNPN, CDR2 SVGIG (reference sequence). The CDR3 contains 14 residues. V lost 2 bases and J lost 3; bases outside the gene matches: 6. Here the CDR3 reads CAWSPSGQYYGYTF. In nucleotides, the CDR3 is TGTGCCTGGAGTCCTTCGGGACAGTACTATGGCTACACCTTC.

The chain couples TRBV19 to TRBJ1-2, with 7 bases identical to TRBD1. The CDR3 is 17 residues long. V shed 7 bases, J shed 2 bases, and the junction held 16 bases outside the gene matches. Germline-derived CDR1 and CDR2 are LNHDA and SQIVND (reference sequence). For the CDR3, the DNA is TGTGCCAGTAAGGGTATGCGGACAGGTGCAATGAACTATGGCTACACCTTC. Translating it yields CASKGMRTGAMNYGYTF.

This clone showed up just a few times. The chain uses TRBV5-4 and TRBJ1-1, with 7 nucleotides matching TRBD1. V shed 6 bases, J shed 4 bases, and the junction held 9 bases outside the gene matches. This CDR3 has 14 amino acids. CDR1 and CDR2 from the germline V gene are SGHNT and YYREEE (reference sequence). The CDR3 DNA reads as TGTGCCAGCACCCCGACAGGGACGGGCACTGAAGCTTTCTTT. This sequence encodes CASTPTGTGTEAFF. Filled out from reference TRBV5-4 and TRBJ1-1, the complete variable domain reads ETGVTQSPTHLIKTRGQQVTLRCSSQSGHNTVSWYQQALGQGPQFIFQYYREEENGRGNFPPRFSGLQFPNYSSELNVNALELDDSALYLCASTPTGTGTEAFFGQGTRLTVV.

V is TRBV5-4 and J is TRBJ2-5, with unresolved D. CDR3 size: 14 residues. V gave up 0 bases and J gave up 11 bases, with 17 bases separating them. Germline CDR1 reads SGHNT; CDR2 reads YYREEE (reference sequence). This CDR3 reads CASSLGQIGEEQYF. The CDR3 nucleotides read TGTGCCAGCAGCTTGGGGCAAATTGGTGAGGAGCAGTACTTC.

The J gene is TRBJ1-4, the V gene TRBV4-1; maybe TRBD1 (6 bases). CDR1 MGHRA and CDR2 YSYEKL come from the germline V gene. Trimming removed 5 bases at V and 3 bases at J, with 16 bases between. This CDR3 is 16 amino acids long. CDR3 DNA sequence: TGCGCCAGCAGCTCAAACCAGGGGCTCCCTAATGAAAAACTGTTTTTT. This encodes CASSSNQGLPNEKLFF.

V and J are TRBV7-3 and TRBJ2-1; 7 positions match TRBD1. V lost 4 bases and J lost 10; bases outside the gene matches: 10. The CDR3 has 14 amino acids. Germline loops: CDR1 SGHTA, CDR2 FQGTGA. This CDR3 is CASSSGSGTAEQFF. The CDR3 nucleotides are TGTGCCAGCAGCTCAGGATCCGGGACAGCCGAGCAGTTCTTC.

This sequence joins TRBV2 and TRBJ1-5, with a possible D match to TRBD1 (5 bases). Germline CDR1 reads SNHLY; CDR2 reads FYNNEI. CDR3 length equals 13 residues. V was shortened by 5 bases and J by 1 base, with 6 bases between the two germline ends. CDR3 in DNA: TGTGCCAGCAGTTACAGGAGCAATCAGCCCCAGCATTTT. Translating it yields CASSYRSNQPQHF.